This TCR beta chain originates from a study of spatial heterogeneity in lung cancer. Study-level information: When available, follow-up PBMC samples taken a median of around 2 years after resection were sequenced.

Unique molecular identifiers, one per molecule, were present on every TCR cDNA molecule. TCRdb ran MiXCR on the 5' RACE reads and lists one entry per CDR3 protein. The sample shows some 120,000 distinct CDR3 sequences, 12% of them seen only once. Concerning this clonotype itself: The antigen is not known.

Study outcomes and limitations: Tumor TCRs that were ubiquitous and expanded showed up in blood more at resection than follow-up.

The time point was: blood at routine non-recurrence follow-up after resection. Whole RNA from tumor, nontumor lung or frozen PBMC was sequenced unsorted. The specimen comprised PBMCs, sampled at follow-up. The sequence was collected from a male donor with early-stage non-small cell lung cancer.

CDR3: CASSPDGSYEQYF. The CDR3 DNA reads TGTGCCAGCAGTCCCGACGGTTCCTACGAGCAGTACTTC. This chain uses TRBV27 with TRBJ2-7; no clear D. V lost 5 bases and J lost 1, with 9 bases in between. The CDR3 is 13 residues long. Germline V gene lookup returns CDR1 MNHEY and CDR2 SMNVEV (reference sequence).